Below are 19 T cell receptor beta chains sequenced from a single sample in a study of beta chain features in type 1 diabetes (dated by TCRdb to 2017 to 2018). Libraries were prepared through the immunoSEQ multiplex PCR assay. The entire isolated RNA was reverse transcribed using the High Capacity cDNA Reverse Transcription Kit, and thus expressed TCRB transcripts were sequenced. This immuneACCESS table, as held by TCRdb, lists in-frame sequences with V and J called but not all clones. Of the missing ones, under half trace to an unresolved V gene in checked studies; the others have no known cause. This sample lists about 410,000 clones; roughly 14% were detected once. The top ten constitute roughly 0.036% of the sample. Source material: naive CD4+ T cells from blood. The sample's cell subset or site, from its label and the paper: true naive CD4+ T cells. These receptor sequences come from a young man in good health.

This clone has a handful of counts. The rearrangement links TRBV29-1 to TRBJ1-1, with 7 bases lining up with TRBD1. This CDR3 has 13 amino acids. Germline CDR1 is SQVTM and CDR2 is ANQGSEA. Losses at the gene ends were 5 bases for V and 6 bases for J; bases not matched to a gene: 9. CDR3 region: CSVYGRGASEAFF. Here the CDR3 DNA reads TGCAGCGTTTATGGCAGGGGGGCTTCTGAAGCTTTCTTT. Filled out from reference TRBV29-1 and TRBJ1-1, the complete variable domain reads SAVISQKPSRDICQRGTSLTIQCQVDSQVTMMFWYRQQPGQSLTLIATANQGSEATYESGFVIDKFPISRPNLTFSTLTVSNMSPEDSSIYLCSVYGRGASEAFFGQGTRLTVV.

The gene calls are TRBV9 and TRBJ2-1; D is perhaps TRBD1 or TRBD2 (5 bases each). The CDR3 totals 15 residues. Germline V lookup: CDR1 SGDLS, CDR2 YYNGEE. V lost 2 bases and J 8 bases, leaving 17 bases between the germline ends. DNA of the CDR3: TGTGCCAGCAGCGTGGGACCGCTGCTCGGGGATGAGCAGTTCTTC. Residues: CASSVGPLLGDEQFF.

The chain employs TRBV28 and TRBJ2-7; D unclear. The germline V gene encodes CDR1 MDHEN and CDR2 SYDVKM. The CDR3 loop spans 15 amino acids. The V end was cut by 6 bases, the J end by 2 bases, with 17 bases between. The CDR3: CASSPLLRRTYEQYF. In DNA form, the CDR3 reads TGTGCCAGCAGCCCCCTCCTCCGGAGAACCTACGAGCAGTACTTC.

This clone was found once. V is TRBV5-4 and J is TRBJ2-7; 7 bases are shared with TRBD1. This CDR3 is built from 15 residues. Germline V gene lookup returns CDR1 SGHNT and CDR2 YYREEE (reference sequence). Trimming removed 4 bases from V and 9 bases from J; junction bases left unmatched: 16. The CDR3 region is CASSPGIDRAGGQYV. DNA for the CDR3: TGTGCCAGCAGCCCGGGAATCGACAGGGCAGGCGGGCAGTACGTC.

V and J are TRBV5-1 and TRBJ2-1; tentative D call: TRBD1 (5 bases). This CDR3 has 14 residues. Germline CDR1 is SGHRS and CDR2 is YFSETQ. Trimming cost V 2 bases and J 3 bases, with 9 bases left between them. CDR3 residues: CASSLPTGYNEQFF. The CDR3 bases are TGCGCCAGCAGCTTACCTACAGGCTACAATGAGCAGTTCTTC. Full variable domain (missing parts from reference TRBV5-1 and TRBJ2-1): KAGVTQTPRYLIKTRGQQVTLSCSPISGHRSVSWYQQTPGQGLQFLFEYFSETQRNKGNFPGRFSGRQFSNSRSEMNVSTLELGDSALYLCASSLPTGYNEQFFGPGTRLTVL.

This clone was seen a few times. This chain connects TRBV20-1 to TRBJ2-5; 7 bases line up with TRBD1. V lost 6 bases to trimming and J lost 4 bases; unmatched junction nucleotides: 2. Germline CDR1 and CDR2: DFQATT and SNEGSKA (reference sequence). This CDR3 has 11 residues. The CDR3 spells CSAWDRETQYF. The CDR3 region has the DNA TGCAGTGCCTGGGACAGAGAGACCCAGTACTTC.

This chain uses TRBV4-1 with TRBJ1-2; D remains ambiguous. Trimming pared 0 bases from V and 7 bases from J, leaving 15 bases between. CDR3 length equals 15 residues. Germline loops: CDR1 MGHRA, CDR2 YSYEKL. CDR3: CASSQEYGERSGYTF. The CDR3 DNA reads as TGCGCCAGCAGCCAAGAGTATGGTGAGCGGAGTGGCTACACCTTC.

This clone has only a few counts. The chain carries TRBV7-9 and TRBJ2-1; D not resolved. The germline V gene encodes CDR1 SEHNR and CDR2 FQNEAQ (reference sequence). Trimming cost V 5 bases and J 7 bases, with 12 bases left between them. CDR3 length: 13 amino acids. The CDR3 DNA follows: TGTGCCAGCAGCCCGAGAGGATTTAATGAGCAGTTCTTC. Encoded protein: CASSPRGFNEQFF. Full variable domain (remainder filled in from reference TRBV7-9 and TRBJ2-1): DTGVSQNPRHKITKRGQNVTFRCDPISEHNRLYWYRQTLGQGPEFLTYFQNEAQLEKSRLLSDRFSAERPKGSFSTLEIQRTEQGDSAMYLCASSPRGFNEQFFGPGTRLTVL.

The chain combines TRBV5-4 with TRBJ2-5; the D gene is possibly TRBD2 (7 bases). The germline V gene encodes CDR1 SGHNT and CDR2 YYREEE (reference sequence). The V end was cut by 4 bases, the J end by 5 bases, with 18 bases between. The CDR3 extends over 15 amino acids. CDR3 sequence (DNA): TGTGCCAGCAGCCCACGAGGGGGGGTAATGGAGACCCAGTACTTC. Protein: CASSPRGGVMETQYF.

For this clone: This same CDR3 is encoded by further DNA sequences in the sample. The rearrangement joins TRBV7-9 to TRBJ1-1; 7 positions match TRBD1. Unmatched junction bases numbered 1, after V lost 3 bases and J lost 0 bases. The CDR3 extends over 14 amino acids. Germline V gene lookup returns CDR1 SEHNR and CDR2 FQNEAQ (reference sequence). The CDR3 nucleotides are TGTGCCAGCAGCTTGGGACAGATGAACACTGAAGCTTTCTTT. It encodes CASSLGQMNTEAFF.

A note on this clone: The sample holds other DNA sequences that translate to the same CDR3. The chain recombines TRBV30 with TRBJ2-3; the D gene is possibly TRBD2 (5 bases). The CDR3 covers 13 residues. Trimming pared 0 bases from V and 1 base from J, leaving 5 bases between. Germline V CDR1 and CDR2: GTSNPN, SVGIG (reference sequence). The CDR3 DNA reads TGTGCCTGGAGTGTCGGGGGCACAGATACGCAGTATTTT. This sequence encodes CAWSVGGTDTQYF.

This clone has a handful of counts. The rearrangement uses TRBV4-1 and TRBJ1-6; tentatively, D is TRBD1 (5 bases). Germline-derived CDR1 and CDR2 are MGHRA and YSYEKL. Trimming took 3 bases from V and 7 from J, leaving 10 bases between them. The length of the CDR3 is 14 residues. The CDR3 DNA reads as TGCGCCAGCAGCCACGAGACAGCGAATTCACCCCTCCACTTT. This codes for CASSHETANSPLHF.

This clone was seen more than once but under ten times. A read error may account for a junction end that differs from germline. The rearrangement links TRBV7-7 to TRBJ2-6; D is undetermined. CDR1 SSHAT and CDR2 FNYEAQ come from the germline V gene (reference sequence). The CDR3 runs 14 residues. CDR3 nucleotide sequence: TGTGCTAGCAGCCCTCAGTCTGGGGCCAACGTCCTGACTTTC. It encodes CASSPQSGANVLTF.

This clone was seen a handful of times. The genes are TRBV10-3 and TRBJ2-3, with D possibly being TRBD2 (5 bases). The CDR3 totals 12 residues. V was pared by 10 bases and J by 0 bases, with 8 bases between. In germline, CDR1 is ENHRY, CDR2 SYGVKD. CDR3 sequence: CATRTSTDTQYF. In nucleotides, the CDR3 is TGTGCCACCCGGACTAGCACAGATACGCAGTATTTT.

J is TRBJ2-4 and V is TRBV11-3, with TRBD1 as a possible D gene (6 bases). V was shortened by 1 base and J by 1 base, with 17 bases between the two germline ends. The CDR3 is 18 residues long. Germline V gives CDR1 SGHNT, CDR2 YENEEA. The CDR3 DNA is TGTGCCAGCAGCTTAGGGACAGCGATGGGGGCGGCCAAAAACATTCAGTACTTC. Protein product: CASSLGTAMGAAKNIQYF.

As regards this clone: Being one base from a much bigger clone, this may be a read error. V and J are TRBV6-5 and TRBJ2-1; D gene ambiguous. This CDR3 has 11 residues. Germline V gives CDR1 MNHEY, CDR2 SVGAGI. Trimming cost V 7 bases and J 0 bases, with 1 base left between them. The CDR3 reads CASTSYNEQFF. The CDR3 coding sequence is TGTGCCAGCACCTCCTACAATGAGCAGTTCTTC.

A few counts support this clone. CDR3 amino acids: CAIRGRNSYEQYF. The CDR3 bases are TGTGCTATCCGAGGGCGAAACTCCTACGAGCAGTACTTC. The chain uses TRBV6-6 and TRBJ2-7, with D possibly being TRBD2 (5 bases). Germline assignment: CDR1 MNHNY and CDR2 SVGAGI (reference sequence). This CDR3 has 13 amino acids.

The chain recombines TRBV6-7 with TRBJ2-7; the D gene is possibly TRBD1 (6 bases). TRBV6-7 is classed as an ORF, of uncertain function. The CDR3 sequence is 17 residues long. Deletions cut 0 bases from V and 2 bases from J, with 17 bases between. This CDR3 is CASSYSTGYTGTYEQYV. CDR3 DNA: TGTGCCAGCAGTTACTCGACGGGATACACAGGGACCTACGAGCAGTACGTC.

This clone came up a few times. V gene TRBV12-5 combines with J gene TRBJ2-1; a weak D match, TRBD2 (6 bases). The CDR3 is made up of 18 amino acids. The V and J ends lost 0 bases and 6 bases respectively, with 21 bases between them. Germline V gene sequence: CDR1 LGHNT, CDR2 FRNRAP. The CDR3 loop is CASGLVVSRRGSRNEQFF. The DNA of the CDR3 is TGTGCTAGTGGTTTGGTAGTTTCTAGGAGGGGATCCCGCAATGAGCAGTTCTTC.